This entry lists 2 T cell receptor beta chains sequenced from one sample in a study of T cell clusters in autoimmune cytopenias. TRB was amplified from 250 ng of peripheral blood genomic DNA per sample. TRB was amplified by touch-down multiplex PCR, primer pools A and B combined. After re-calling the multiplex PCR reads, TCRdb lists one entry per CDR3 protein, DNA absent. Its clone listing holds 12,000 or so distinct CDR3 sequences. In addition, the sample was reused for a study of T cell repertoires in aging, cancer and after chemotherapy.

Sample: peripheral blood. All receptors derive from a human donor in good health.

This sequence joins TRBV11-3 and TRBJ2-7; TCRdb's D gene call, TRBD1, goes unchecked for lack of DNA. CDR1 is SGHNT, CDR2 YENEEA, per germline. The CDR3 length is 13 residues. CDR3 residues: CASRAGQQYEQYF. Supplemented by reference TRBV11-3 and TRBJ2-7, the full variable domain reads EAGVVQSPRYKIIEKKQPVAFWCNPISGHNTLYWYLQNLGQGPELLIRYENEEAVDDSQLPKDRFSAERLKGVDSTLKIQPAELGDSAVYLCASRAGQQYEQYFGPGTRLTVT.

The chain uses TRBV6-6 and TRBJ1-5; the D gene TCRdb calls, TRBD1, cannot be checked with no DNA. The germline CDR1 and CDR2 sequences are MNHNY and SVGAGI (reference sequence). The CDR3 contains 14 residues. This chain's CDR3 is CASSFDRGNQPQHF.